These 10 T cell receptor beta chains share one sample of origin, sequenced in a study of human T cells and chemical hapten exposure. MiXCR, applied by TCRdb to the RACE reads, yields one record per CDR3 protein. The table has 28,000 or so distinct CDR3 sequences, 5.8% seen once. Time point meaning: patch test 3, about 24 weeks after DPC sensitization. Stated treatment: therapeutic diphenylcyclopropenone sensitization with weekly scalp DPC. The sample here was whole blood, taken in connection with sensitization to the hapten diphenylcyclopropenone (DPC). The receptors were gathered from a man between 25 and 39 years old with alopecia areata. Some clones in this sample may be carry-over from other donors' samples.

This clonotype showed up many times. The chain joins TRBV7-2 to TRBJ2-2; 10 bases map to TRBD2. Looked up from germline, CDR1 is SGHTA and CDR2 is FQGNSA. V dropped 4 bases and J dropped 2; count of bases not matched to a gene: 7. The CDR3 extends over 17 amino acids. DNA of the CDR3: TGTGCCAGCAGCTCGAGACTAGCGGGTGTAAACACCGGGGAGCTGTTTTTT. Translation gives CASSSRLAGVNTGELFF.

This clonotype was observed at least ten times. The genes are TRBV7-9 and TRBJ2-2, with 11 bases identical to TRBD2. The CDR3 is 16 amino acids. The J segment lost 1 base and the V segment lost 3 bases, leaving 1 base of the junction unmatched. The germline CDR1 and CDR2 sequences are SEHNR and FQNEAQ (reference sequence). The CDR3 DNA reads as TGTGCCAGCAGCTTGGGACTAGCGGAGAACACCGGGGAGCTGTTTTTT. Protein sequence: CASSLGLAENTGELFF.

This clonotype is deemed medium-sized (0.01 to 0.1%). This sequence joins TRBV29-1 and TRBJ2-6; unclear D gene. CDR3 length: 12 amino acids. Germline V CDR1 and CDR2: SQVTM, ANQGSEA. V lost 4 bases and J 1 base, leaving 2 bases between the germline ends. CDR3 in DNA: TGCAGCGTTGTTTCTGGGGCCAACGTCCTGACTTTC. The encoded protein is CSVVSGANVLTF.

This clonotype was recorded many times. The chain carries TRBV30 and TRBJ2-5, with 10 bases that match TRBD2. CDR1 is GTSNPN and CDR2 is SVGIG in the germline V gene (reference sequence). The CDR3 is 13 amino acids. After removal of 2 bases from V and 6 bases from J, the junction contained 3 bases not matched to a gene. The CDR3 loop reads CAWSPSGRQTQYF. The DNA for the CDR3 is TGTGCCTGGAGTCCTAGCGGGAGACAGACCCAGTACTTC.

Ten or more counts support this clonotype. J is TRBJ1-5 and V is TRBV7-2, with no clear D. Per germline, CDR1 SGHTA and CDR2 FQGNSA. There are 16 residues in the CDR3. V lost 7 bases to trimming and J lost 5 bases, with 21 bases between them. CDR3 amino acids: CASTPARTGPDQPQHF. CDR3 bases: TGTGCCAGCACCCCAGCCCGGACTGGCCCCGATCAGCCCCAGCATTTT. Filled out from reference TRBV7-2 and TRBJ1-5, the complete variable domain reads GAGVSQSPSNKVTEKGKDVELRCDPISGHTALYWYRQSLGQGLEFLIYFQGNSAPDKSGLPSDRFSAERTGGSVSTLTIQRTQQEDSAVYLCASTPARTGPDQPQHFGDGTRLSIL.

The CDR3 DNA reads TGTGCCAGCTCGTACAACAGCCCTGGGGGCAATCAGCCCCAGCATTTT. It is translated as CASSYNSPGGNQPQHF. This chain joins TRBV18 and TRBJ1-5; D uncertain. The V end was cut by 6 bases, the J end by 2 bases, with 17 bases between. Per germline, CDR1 KGHSH and CDR2 LQKENI. This CDR3 has 16 amino acids.

Worth noting for this clonotype: Given a much more abundant clone one base away, this may be a read error. The V call is TRBV2, the J call TRBJ1-1, with 7 bases lining up with TRBD1. J was trimmed by 7 bases and V by 4 bases; bases with no gene match: 3. Germline assignment: CDR1 SNHLY and CDR2 FYNNEI. The CDR3 covers 12 residues. CDR3 sequence (DNA): TGTGCCAGCAGTGGTTGGGACAGTGAAGCTTTCTTT. Its protein is CASSGWDSEAFF.

In this sample, this clonotype turned up many times. The chain uses TRBV6-5 and TRBJ2-3; 12 nucleotides align to TRBD2. The germline gives CDR1 MNHEY, CDR2 SVGAGI. J gave up 4 bases and V 2 bases, and 1 base lay outside the gene matches. This CDR3 region has 15 residues. In nucleotides, the CDR3 is TGTGCCAGCAGTTACCGACTAGCGGGGGCAGATACGCAGTATTTT. Translation gives CASSYRLAGADTQYF.

The V and J genes are TRBV3-1 and TRBJ2-3; D is unclear. Germline V gives CDR1 LGHDT, CDR2 YNNKEL (reference sequence). The CDR3 extends over 15 amino acids. V was shortened by 2 bases and J by 1 base, with 10 bases between the two germline ends. CDR3 amino acids: CASSQTLVGTDTQYF. CDR3 sequence (DNA): TGTGCCAGCAGCCAAACTCTCGTCGGCACAGATACGCAGTATTTT.

This clonotype was counted many times. The chain couples TRBV2 to TRBJ2-5; 13 nucleotides line up with TRBD2. The CDR3 length is 16 residues. CDR1 is SNHLY and CDR2 is FYNNEI in the germline V gene. J gave up 1 base and V 6 bases, and 5 bases lay outside the gene matches. The CDR3 region is CASRATSGGAQETQYF. The CDR3 DNA reads as TGTGCCAGCAGGGCCACTAGCGGGGGGGCCCAAGAGACCCAGTACTTC.